Presented here are 18 T cell receptor beta chains from one specimen sequenced in a study of regulatory T cells in long-lasting Graves disease. Time point specified: newly diagnosed GD, antithyroid drugs for less than 3 months. From PBMCs, RNA was extracted and then used to make the TCR library. Through Arm-PCR of CDR3 regions and iRepertoire HTBI primers, TCR beta libraries were built. TCRdb ran MiXCR on the multiplex PCR reads and lists one entry per CDR3 protein. The table has 450,000 to 600,000 distinct CDR3 sequences, roughly 17% seen once. These data were likewise used in another study, on T cells in Graves' hyperthyroidism and ophthalmopathy.

The specimen comprised peripheral blood mononuclear cells (PBMCs), sampled at new diagnosis, from a patient treated with antithyroid drugs. The receptors were gathered from a man aged 35 to 55 with Graves disease.

This clonotype was detected ten times or more. The chain couples TRBV7-3 to TRBJ2-1; 7 bases are a match to TRBD2. J was trimmed by 5 bases and V by 2 bases; bases with no gene match: 9. This CDR3 comprises 16 residues. Germline lookup yields CDR1 SGHTA and CDR2 FQGTGA. CDR3 sequence reads: CASSLSPSSGNNEQFF. CDR3 nucleotide sequence: TGTGCCAGCAGCTTATCCCCCTCGAGCGGGAACAATGAGCAGTTCTTC.

The sample holds a few counts of this clonotype. The V gene is TRBV3-1, the J gene TRBJ2-1, with a weak D call TRBD1 (5 bases). The end of the DNA aligns better with TRBJ2-7, so the J call may be wrong. Germline V gene data show CDR1 as LGHDT and CDR2 as YNNKEL (reference sequence). CDR3 length: 12 amino acids. The CDR3 is CASSQGQSRQYF. The CDR3 DNA is TGTGCCAGCAGCCAAGGACAGTCGAGACAGTACTTC.

This clonotype was observed a handful of times. The chain recombines TRBV3-1 with TRBJ2-1; TRBD2 matches at 8 bases. The ends lost 1 base at V and 10 bases at J; junction bases unmatched: 24. The length of the CDR3 is 20 residues. Germline assignment: CDR1 LGHDT and CDR2 YNNKEL (reference sequence). The CDR3: CASSQAAREGAAGAYEEQFF. CDR3 nucleotides: TGTGCCAGCAGCCAAGCGGCCAGGGAAGGGGCAGCGGGGGCCTATGAGGAGCAGTTCTTC.

CDR3 loop: CSANRGVGETQYF. For the CDR3, the DNA is TGCAGTGCAAACAGGGGGGTCGGAGAGACCCAGTACTTC. The genes are TRBV20-1 and TRBJ2-5, with 8 bases fitting TRBD1. Germline lookup yields CDR1 DFQATT and CDR2 SNEGSKA (reference sequence). V was clipped by 6 bases and J by 4 bases; unmatched bases: 7. The length of the CDR3 is 13 residues.

V gene TRBV27 combines with J gene TRBJ1-6, with a weak D call TRBD1 (5 bases). The CDR3 is 18 amino acids. Trimming shortened V by 7 bases and J by 5 bases, and 24 bases separated the two germline ends. Per germline, CDR1 MNHEY and CDR2 SMNVEV (reference sequence). CDR3 coding DNA: TGTGCCAGCAAATCGACCGGCTTGCGACAGATCGATAATTCACCCCTCCACTTT. This gives the protein CASKSTGLRQIDNSPLHF.

This sequence joins TRBV5-4 and TRBJ2-7; 13 bases align to TRBD2. This CDR3 spans 17 amino acids. Trimming took 4 bases from V and 3 from J; bases not matched to a gene: 10. Germline-derived CDR1 and CDR2 are SGHNT and YYREEE (reference sequence). As DNA, the CDR3 is TGTGCCAGCAGCCCTACTCAACTAGCGGGAGGGATCTACGAGCAGTACTTC. It encodes CASSPTQLAGGIYEQYF. The full variable domain, with the rest looked up from reference TRBV5-4 and TRBJ2-7, is ETGVTQSPTHLIKTRGQQVTLRCSSQSGHNTVSWYQQALGQGPQFIFQYYREEENGRGNFPPRFSGLQFPNYSSELNVNALELDDSALYLCASSPTQLAGGIYEQYFGPGTRLTVT.

Turning to this clonotype: A much larger clone sits a single nucleotide away, making a read error possible. The J gene is TRBJ1-2, the V gene TRBV5-1; 10 bases are a match to TRBD1. The CDR3 is 13 amino acids. Germline values: CDR1 SGHRS, CDR2 YFSETQ. V was clipped by 4 bases and J by 7 bases; unmatched bases: 4. The CDR3 sequence is CASSRDRGGGYTF. The DNA of the CDR3 is TGCGCCAGCAGCCGGGACAGGGGCGGTGGCTACACCTTC. The variable domain in full, completed from reference TRBV5-1 and TRBJ1-2, reads KAGVTQTPRYLIKTRGQQVTLSCSPISGHRSVSWYQQTPGQGLQFLFEYFSETQRNKGNFPGRFSGRQFSNSRSEMNVSTLELGDSALYLCASSRDRGGGYTFGSGTRLTVV.

This clonotype was seen ten or more times. The rearrangement joins TRBV12-3 or TRBV12-4 to TRBJ1-5; 8 positions match TRBD1. With V trimmed by 4 bases and J by 2 bases, 7 bases remained unmatched. The CDR3 is 16 amino acids. CDR3 nucleotide sequence: TGTGCCAGCAGTTCCCGGACAGGGTCTGGCAATCAGCCCCAGCATTTT. This translates into CASSSRTGSGNQPQHF.

The rearrangement links TRBV20-1 to TRBJ1-2, with 9 bases lining up with TRBD1. The CDR3 consists of 15 residues. J was trimmed by 8 bases and V by 7 bases; bases with no gene match: 17. Germline-derived CDR1 and CDR2 are DFQATT and SNEGSKA (reference sequence). In DNA, the CDR3 is TGCAGTGGGGAGCTACCGGGACAGGGAGTCCCCGGCTACACCTTC. Amino acids: CSGELPGQGVPGYTF.

The V call is TRBV10-2, the J call TRBJ2-1, with 7 bases aligning to TRBD2. V was clipped by 4 bases and J by 8 bases; unmatched bases: 11. CDR3 size: 15 residues. Germline V gives CDR1 WSHSY, CDR2 SAAADI. DNA for the CDR3: TGCGCCAGCAGTGGCCTAGTGGGAGGGCCGCATGAGCAGTTCTTC. Its protein product is CASSGLVGGPHEQFF.

This clonotype was recorded many times. The chain links TRBV20-1 to TRBJ2-1; D is possibly TRBD1 (5 bases). This CDR3 is built from 11 residues. Germline values: CDR1 DFQATT, CDR2 SNEGSKA (reference sequence). The V end was cut by 7 bases, the J end by 8 bases, with 12 bases between. CDR3 region: CSVPTDHEQFF. DNA of the CDR3: TGCAGTGTCCCGACAGATCATGAGCAGTTCTTC.

This clonotype has a count of ten or more. The chain combines TRBV28 with TRBJ2-5; D might be TRBD2 (6 bases). CDR1 and CDR2 (germline): MDHEN, SYDVKM. V lost 3 bases and J 5 bases, leaving 13 bases between the germline ends. The CDR3 length is 14 residues. Here the CDR3 reads CASSLMGGRETQYF. CDR3 DNA sequence: TGTGCCAGCAGTTTGATGGGGGGTCGCGAGACCCAGTACTTC.

This clonotype was recorded many times. The CDR3 loop is CASSPTSRAGLLDGTSGAYEQYF. The CDR3 DNA is TGTGCCAGCAGCCCCACGAGTCGGGCAGGGTTGCTTGACGGGACTAGCGGGGCCTACGAGCAGTACTTC. The chain has TRBV11-2 and TRBJ2-7; 13 nucleotides align to TRBD2. This CDR3 is 23 amino acids long. J was trimmed by 2 bases and V by 5 bases; bases with no gene match: 27. Germline CDR1 reads SGHAT; CDR2 reads FQNNGV.

This clonotype was detected a few times. A clone one base away is much larger, so this may be a read error. The DNA is left out, because the CDR3 cannot be placed on it with certainty; the CDR3 is given as TCRdb lists it. The rearrangement uses TRBV7-2 and TRBJ2-1; the table gives TRBD1 as D, unverified against the DNA. CDR1 is SGHTA and CDR2 is FQGNSA in the germline V gene. Ends included, the CDR3 has 14 residues. The CDR3 protein is CASSLELVGQGAFF.

This clonotype was seen at least ten times. The chain is built from TRBV7-2 and TRBJ2-1; TRBD2 matches at 8 bases. Unmatched junction bases numbered 6, after V lost 7 bases and J lost 4 bases. This CDR3 is built from 14 residues. Germline CDR1 is SGHTA and CDR2 is FQGNSA. In DNA form, the CDR3 reads TGTGCCAGCACCCCGGGACTAGTTTACAATGAGCAGTTCTTC. Its translation: CASTPGLVYNEQFF.

The genes are TRBV19 and TRBJ2-1, with D tentatively TRBD2 (6 bases). CDR1 is LNHDA, CDR2 SQIVND, per germline (reference sequence). The CDR3 covers 14 residues. V was cut by 6 bases and J by 5 bases, with 14 bases left in between. This CDR3 is CASRPLLANNEQFF. DNA of the CDR3: TGTGCCAGTAGACCCCTCCTAGCGAACAATGAGCAGTTCTTC.

This clonotype has at least ten counts. The genes are TRBV20-1 and TRBJ2-1; 7 bases agree with TRBD2. This CDR3 is 13 amino acids long. V lost 6 bases to trimming and J lost 8 bases; unmatched junction nucleotides: 10. The germline CDR1 and CDR2 sequences are DFQATT and SNEGSKA (reference sequence). As DNA, the CDR3 is TGCAGTGCCCCCGGGCGGGAGAGTGATGAGCAGTTCTTC. This sequence encodes CSAPGRESDEQFF.

In its sample, this clonotype was seen a few times. V is TRBV28 and J is TRBJ1-5, with 9 nucleotides matching TRBD1. Germline V CDR1 and CDR2: MDHEN, SYDVKM. V lost 5 bases, J lost 6 bases, and 8 bases stayed unmatched. This CDR3 comprises 15 residues. Written as DNA, the CDR3 is TGTGCCAGCAGTCCTGACAGGGGGGTCAGTCAGCCCCAGCATTTT. Translating it yields CASSPDRGVSQPQHF.